Listed here is a single T cell receptor (beta chain). This entry belongs to a study of beta chain features in type 1 diabetes. Expressed TCRB transcripts were sequenced, since all the RNA that had been isolated was reverse transcribed. Clones were sequenced by immunoSEQ multiplex PCR, and TCRdb holds only the in-frame ones, with some missing. The table lists 15,000 to 17,000 clones, around 43% of them singletons. Trimming removed 8 bases from V and 10 bases from J, with 23 bases in between. The CDR3 spans 14 residues. Germline V lookup: CDR1 MNHEY, CDR2 SMNVEV (reference sequence). Sequenced: stem cell memory CD4+ T cells from blood. The chain couples TRBV27 to TRBJ1-2; D possibly corresponds to TRBD1 (6 bases). The TCR comes from a woman aged 40 to 49 in good health. CDR3 nucleotides: TGTGCCAGCCGTCCAGGGGTAGGAAGCAATGACTACACCTTC. This codes for CASRPGVGSNDYTF.